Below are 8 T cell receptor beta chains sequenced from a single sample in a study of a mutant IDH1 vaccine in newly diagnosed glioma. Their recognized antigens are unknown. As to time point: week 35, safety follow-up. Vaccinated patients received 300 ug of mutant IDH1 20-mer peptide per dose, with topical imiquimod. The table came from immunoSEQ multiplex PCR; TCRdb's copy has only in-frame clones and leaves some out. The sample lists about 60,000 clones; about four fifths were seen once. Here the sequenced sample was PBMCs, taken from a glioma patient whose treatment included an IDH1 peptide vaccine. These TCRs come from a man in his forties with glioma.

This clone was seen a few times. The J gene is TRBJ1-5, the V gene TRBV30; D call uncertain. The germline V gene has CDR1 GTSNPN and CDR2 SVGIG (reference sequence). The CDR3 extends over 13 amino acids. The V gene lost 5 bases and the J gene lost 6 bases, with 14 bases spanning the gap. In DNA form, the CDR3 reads TGTGCCTGGGGGGAGGCGGGGTCTCAGCCCCAGCATTTT. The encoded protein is CAWGEAGSQPQHF.

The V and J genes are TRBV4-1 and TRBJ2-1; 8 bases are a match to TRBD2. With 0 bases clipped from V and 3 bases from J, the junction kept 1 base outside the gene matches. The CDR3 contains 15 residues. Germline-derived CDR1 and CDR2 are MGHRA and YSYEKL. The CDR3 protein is CASSQDTSGYNEQFF. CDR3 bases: TGCGCCAGCAGCCAAGATACTAGCGGCTACAATGAGCAGTTCTTC.

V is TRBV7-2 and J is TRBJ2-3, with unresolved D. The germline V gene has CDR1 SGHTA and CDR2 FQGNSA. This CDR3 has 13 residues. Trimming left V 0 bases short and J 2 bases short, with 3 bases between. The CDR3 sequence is CASSLAYTDTQYF. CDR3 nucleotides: TGTGCCAGCAGCTTAGCATACACAGATACGCAGTATTTT.

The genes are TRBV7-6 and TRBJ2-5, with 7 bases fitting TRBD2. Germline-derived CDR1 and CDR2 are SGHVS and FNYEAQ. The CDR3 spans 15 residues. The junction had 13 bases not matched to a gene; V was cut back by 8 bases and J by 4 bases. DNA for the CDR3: TGTGCCAGCGCTCCCGGGGCGGGAGTGGGAGAGACCCAGTACTTC. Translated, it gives CASAPGAGVGETQYF.

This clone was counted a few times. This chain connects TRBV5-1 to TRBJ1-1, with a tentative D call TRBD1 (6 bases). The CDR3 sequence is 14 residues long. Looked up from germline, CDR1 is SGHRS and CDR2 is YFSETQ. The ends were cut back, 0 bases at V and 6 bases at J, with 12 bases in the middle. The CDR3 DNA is TGCGCCAGCAGCTTGGACAGGGCTGGTCCTGAAGCTTTCTTT. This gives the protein CASSLDRAGPEAFF.

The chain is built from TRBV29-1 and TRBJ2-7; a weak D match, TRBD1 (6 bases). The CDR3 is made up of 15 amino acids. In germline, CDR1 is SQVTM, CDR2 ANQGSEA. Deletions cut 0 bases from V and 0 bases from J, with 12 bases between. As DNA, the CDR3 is TGCAGCGTTGAAGAAGAGTGGACAGACTCCTACGAGCAGTACTTC. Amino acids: CSVEEEWTDSYEQYF.

This CDR3 is CAWSLLGLGYTF. DNA of the CDR3: TGTGCCTGGAGTCTCTTGGGACTGGGCTACACCTTC. This chain uses TRBV30 with TRBJ1-2; weak D call: TRBD1 (5 bases). The CDR3 sequence is 12 residues long. Trimming shortened V by 2 bases and J by 8 bases, and 12 bases separated the two germline ends. Looked up from germline, CDR1 is GTSNPN and CDR2 is SVGIG (reference sequence). The full variable domain, its missing parts supplied by reference TRBV30 and TRBJ1-2, is SQTIHQWPATLVQPVGSPLSLECTVEGTSNPNLYWYRQAAGRGLQLLFYSVGIGQISSEVPQNLSASRPQDRQFILSSKKLLLSDSGFYLCAWSLLGLGYTFGSGTRLTVV.

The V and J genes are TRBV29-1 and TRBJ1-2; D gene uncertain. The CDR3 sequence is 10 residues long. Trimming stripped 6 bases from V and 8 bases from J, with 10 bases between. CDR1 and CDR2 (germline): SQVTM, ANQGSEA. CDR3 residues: CSVMDEGYTF. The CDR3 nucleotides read TGCAGCGTAATGGACGAGGGCTACACCTTC.